This entry lists 29 T cell receptor beta chains sequenced from one sample in a study of blood T cell repertoires in COVID-19. Clones were sequenced by immunoSEQ multiplex PCR, and TCRdb holds only the in-frame ones, with some missing. The data contain roughly 220,000 clones, around 84% of them singletons. The sequenced sample was PBMCs or T cells enriched from blood (not recorded which). The receptors come from a woman in her 40s who had recovered from COVID-19.

The chain couples TRBV27 to TRBJ2-7, with 7 bases identical to TRBD1. The germline V gene encodes CDR1 MNHEY and CDR2 SMNVEV (reference sequence). Trimming cost V 5 bases and J 3 bases; bases outside gene matches: 7. The CDR3 runs 14 residues. For the CDR3, the DNA is TGTGCCAGCAGTACCAACTGGGACAGCTACGAGCAGTACTTC. Amino acids: CASSTNWDSYEQYF.

The gene calls are TRBV5-1 and TRBJ2-7; D unclear. The germline V gene encodes CDR1 SGHRS and CDR2 YFSETQ. The V end was cut by 0 bases, the J end by 1 base, with 8 bases between. The CDR3 is made up of 14 amino acids. CDR3 protein: CASSLDRASYEQYF. In nucleotides, the CDR3 is TGCGCCAGCAGCTTGGACAGAGCATCCTACGAGCAGTACTTC. Together with reference TRBV5-1 and TRBJ2-7, the CDR3 gives the full variable domain: KAGVTQTPRYLIKTRGQQVTLSCSPISGHRSVSWYQQTPGQGLQFLFEYFSETQRNKGNFPGRFSGRQFSNSRSEMNVSTLELGDSALYLCASSLDRASYEQYFGPGTRLTVT.

V and J are TRBV7-9 and TRBJ1-1; 7 bases are a match to TRBD1. Trimming took 6 bases from V and 0 from J; bases not matched to a gene: 10. Germline V gene data show CDR1 as SEHNR and CDR2 as FQNEAQ (reference sequence). The CDR3 consists of 16 residues. CDR3 DNA sequence: TGTGCCAGCAGAGAAAAATACAGGGGATTGAACACTGAAGCTTTCTTT. It is translated as CASREKYRGLNTEAFF.

J is TRBJ2-6 and V is TRBV18; 10 positions agree with TRBD1. This CDR3 comprises 19 residues. V lost 1 base to trimming and J lost 2 bases; unmatched junction nucleotides: 8. Germline V gene sequence: CDR1 KGHSH, CDR2 LQKENI. Written as DNA, the CDR3 is TGTGCCAGCTCACCACAGGCGATCGGGACAGGGGCTGGGGCCAACGTCCTGACTTTC. It codes for CASSPQAIGTGAGANVLTF.

This chain connects TRBV28 to TRBJ1-2; 8 bases line up with TRBD1. This CDR3 has 12 amino acids. The V gene's germline CDR1 is MDHEN and CDR2 SYDVKM. The trim removed 6 bases at V and 6 bases at J, leaving 3 bases unmatched. This CDR3 reads CASRWTGNGYTF. The DNA for the CDR3 is TGTGCCAGCAGGTGGACAGGGAATGGCTACACCTTC.

The chain employs TRBV2 and TRBJ2-5; 8 bases fit TRBD2. CDR3 size: 14 residues. Germline V CDR1 and CDR2: SNHLY, FYNNEI. After removal of 7 bases from V and 2 bases from J, the junction contained 6 bases not matched to a gene. DNA of the CDR3: TGTGCCAGCAAACTACTAGCGGCGCAAGAGACCCAGTACTTC. This translates into CASKLLAAQETQYF.

The chain couples TRBV15 to TRBJ1-4, with 8 bases identical to TRBD1. Unmatched junction bases numbered 8, after V lost 8 bases and J lost 6 bases. Germline V lookup: CDR1 LNHNV, CDR2 YYDKDF (reference sequence). This CDR3 is 14 amino acids long. The CDR3 nucleotides read TGTGCCACCGCTAGGACAGGGAGACATGAAAAACTGTTTTTT. Amino acid sequence: CATARTGRHEKLFF.

The chain uses TRBV3-1 (or the pseudogene TRBV3-2) and TRBJ2-3; D possibly corresponds to TRBD1 (6 bases). Germline CDR1 is LGHDT and CDR2 is YNNKEL (reference sequence). The CDR3 is made up of 13 amino acids. Trimming took off 3 bases at V and 2 bases at J, with 6 bases between the two ends. The CDR3: CASSQGHTDTQYF. The CDR3 bases are TGTGCCAGCAGCCAGGGACACACAGATACGCAGTATTTT.

This chain links TRBV28 with TRBJ1-5; 10 nucleotides match TRBD1. From germline, CDR1 is MDHEN and CDR2 SYDVKM. J lost 1 base, V lost 5 bases, and 2 bases had no gene match. The CDR3 spans 15 residues. CDR3 coding DNA: TGTGCCAGCAGTGTGGGACAGGGGAGCAATCAGCCCCAGCATTTT. Translating it yields CASSVGQGSNQPQHF.

The CDR3 region has the DNA TGTGCCACCAGGCCTACAGGGGGCGGTACCGGGGAGCTGTTTTTT. As protein: CATRPTGGGTGELFF. This chain connects TRBV24-1 to TRBJ2-2, with TRBD1 matching 9 bases. Trimming took 7 bases from V and 5 from J; bases not matched to a gene: 7. The CDR3 consists of 15 residues. Germline V gene lookup returns CDR1 KGHDR and CDR2 SFDVKD.

The chain uses TRBV5-1 and TRBJ1-6; TRBD1 matches 10 bases. This CDR3 region has 13 residues. V trimming: 7 bases; J trimming: 5 bases; junction bases outside the gene matches: 0. The germline V gene has CDR1 SGHRS and CDR2 YFSETQ. The CDR3 loop is CASGTGDNSPLHF. The CDR3 DNA sequence: TGCGCCAGCGGGACAGGGGATAATTCACCCCTCCACTTT. The full variable domain, completed using reference TRBV5-1 and TRBJ1-6, is KAGVTQTPRYLIKTRGQQVTLSCSPISGHRSVSWYQQTPGQGLQFLFEYFSETQRNKGNFPGRFSGRQFSNSRSEMNVSTLELGDSALYLCASGTGDNSPLHFGNGTRLTVT.

The rearrangement uses TRBV28 and TRBJ1-6; 8 bases are shared with TRBD1. The CDR3 length is 12 residues. Germline CDR1 and CDR2: MDHEN and SYDVKM. Trimming took 9 bases from V and 7 from J; bases not matched to a gene: 2. This chain's CDR3 is CASGQGNSPLHF. The CDR3 DNA is TGTGCCAGTGGACAGGGAAATTCACCCCTCCACTTT.

This rearrangement joins TRBV19 to TRBJ1-1; TRBD1 agrees at 7 bases. The CDR3 is 16 amino acids. Trimming cost V 1 base and J 0 bases; bases outside gene matches: 5. Germline V gives CDR1 LNHDA, CDR2 SQIVND (reference sequence). CDR3 bases: TGTGCCAGTAGTATAGGCCGAACAGGGGTGAACACTGAAGCTTTCTTT. The encoded protein is CASSIGRTGVNTEAFF.

This chain joins TRBV10-3 and TRBJ2-7; the D gene is possibly TRBD2 (6 bases). The CDR3 is 15 amino acids. The germline V and J ends were trimmed by 6 bases and 0 bases, with 15 bases remaining between them. Germline values: CDR1 ENHRY, CDR2 SYGVKD. The CDR3: CAIRGTGDGSYEQYF. The CDR3 DNA reads TGTGCCATCAGGGGAACGGGGGACGGCTCCTACGAGCAGTACTTC.

The chain uses TRBV6-5 and TRBJ2-7; TRBD2 is a possible D gene (5 bases). CDR3 length: 14 residues. Per germline, CDR1 MNHEY and CDR2 SVGAGI. Trimming stripped 7 bases from V and 3 bases from J, with 16 bases between. CDR3 loop: CASMSTDSRYEQYV. CDR3 nucleotides: TGTGCCAGCATGTCAACGGACTCCCGCTACGAGCAGTACGTC.

With respect to this clone: The junction and the germline gene differ at one end; a read error may be behind it. CDR3 nucleotides: TGTGCCAGCAGTTATACCCCACTGTCGGTAGCGGGAGTATTC. Translated, it gives CASSYTPLSVAGVF. The genes are TRBV6-2 or TRBV6-3 and TRBJ2-7, with TRBD2 identical over 9 bases. The germline V gene encodes CDR1 MNHEY and CDR2 SVGEGT. The CDR3 has 14 residues.

The rearrangement links TRBV3-1 (or the pseudogene TRBV3-2) to TRBJ2-5, with 9 positions matching TRBD1. The CDR3 contains 16 residues. J was trimmed by 3 bases and V by 4 bases; bases with no gene match: 9. From germline, CDR1 is LGHDT and CDR2 YNNKEL (reference sequence). As DNA, the CDR3 is TGTGCCAGCAGCCCCGGACAGGGGAATATTAAAGAGACCCAGTACTTC. Translating gives CASSPGQGNIKETQYF.

The chain has TRBV5-1 and TRBJ2-2, with TRBD1 identical over 9 bases. The CDR3 spans 16 residues. Germline loops: CDR1 SGHRS, CDR2 YFSETQ. V shed 4 bases and J 7 bases; nucleotides not matched to a gene: 11. Here the CDR3 DNA reads TGCGCCAGCAGCCGGACCGGGACAGGGCCCTTCGGGGAGCTGTTTTTT. As protein: CASSRTGTGPFGELFF.

This clone came up a few times. This chain links TRBV19 with TRBJ2-2, with D maybe TRBD2 (6 bases). The V end lost 5 bases, the J end lost 5 bases, and 12 bases lay between the germline ends. Germline V gives CDR1 LNHDA, CDR2 SQIVND (reference sequence). The CDR3 has 14 amino acids. CDR3 protein: CASSLAGRTGELFF. The CDR3 DNA reads as TGTGCCAGTAGTCTCGCAGGGAGGACCGGGGAGCTGTTTTTT.

The CDR3 region is CASSLTSGRIETQYF. CDR3 in DNA: TGTGCCAGTAGTTTAACTAGCGGGAGGATTGAGACCCAGTACTTC. This chain uses TRBV19 with TRBJ2-5; 12 bases fit TRBD2. The CDR3 is 15 amino acids. Trimming at V came to 5 bases and at J to 5 bases, leaving 6 bases not matched to a gene. Germline V gene lookup returns CDR1 LNHDA and CDR2 SQIVND (reference sequence).

The rearrangement joins TRBV2 to TRBJ2-1; TRBD2 is a possible D gene (6 bases). The V gene's germline CDR1 is SNHLY and CDR2 FYNNEI. This CDR3 region has 11 residues. The V and J ends lost 7 bases and 8 bases respectively, with 9 bases between them. The CDR3 bases are TGTGCCAGCATTGGGAGGCATGAGCAGTTCTTC. This translates into CASIGRHEQFF.

The V call is TRBV7-9, the J call TRBJ2-3; a weak D match, TRBD1 (6 bases). The V gene lost 5 bases and the J gene lost 4 bases, with 16 bases spanning the gap. The CDR3 has 15 amino acids. Looked up from germline, CDR1 is SEHNR and CDR2 is FQNEAQ (reference sequence). The CDR3 sequence is CASSPTPGVADTQYF. The CDR3 DNA reads TGTGCCAGCAGCCCAACCCCAGGGGTCGCAGATACGCAGTATTTT.

As concerns this clone: The sample has other DNA sequences that encode this CDR3 too. The gene calls are TRBV27 and TRBJ2-1; 11 positions agree with TRBD2. The CDR3 spans 15 residues. The germline CDR1 and CDR2 sequences are MNHEY and SMNVEV (reference sequence). Unmatched junction bases numbered 3, after V lost 4 bases and J lost 4 bases. The CDR3 DNA sequence: TGTGCCAGCAGTTCCGGGACTAGCGGATACAATGAGCAGTTCTTC. Translation: CASSSGTSGYNEQFF.

This clone was seen only a few times. V usage is TRBV3-1 (or the pseudogene TRBV3-2) and J usage is TRBJ2-7; TRBD1 agrees at 9 bases. This CDR3 has 15 residues. V gave up 4 bases and J gave up 5 bases; unmatched junction bases: 9. The germline CDR1 and CDR2 sequences are LGHDT and YNNKEL (reference sequence). The DNA of the CDR3 is TGTGCCAGCAGCCGACCGGGACAGGGAAGTAACGAGCAGTACTTC. This gives the protein CASSRPGQGSNEQYF.

V gene TRBV13 combines with J gene TRBJ2-2; D might be TRBD2 (6 bases). The CDR3 is made up of 13 amino acids. The germline V and J ends were trimmed by 5 bases and 8 bases, with 12 bases remaining between them. CDR1 PRHDT and CDR2 FYEKMQ come from the germline V gene (reference sequence). The CDR3 coding sequence is TGTGCCAGCAGCCCAGGGACTTGGGGGGAGCTGTTTTTT. This translates into CASSPGTWGELFF.

The chain recombines TRBV11-3 with TRBJ1-2; D is perhaps TRBD1 (6 bases). CDR1 and CDR2 (germline): SGHNT, YENEEA. The CDR3 extends over 13 amino acids. The V gene lost 5 bases and the J gene lost 9 bases, with 16 bases spanning the gap. Written as DNA, the CDR3 is TGTGCCAGCAGCCAAAGCAACAGGGTGAGCTACACCTTC. Its protein product is CASSQSNRVSYTF.

This chain joins TRBV5-1 and TRBJ1-1, with D perhaps TRBD1 (5 bases). V was cut by 0 bases and J by 0 bases, with 12 bases left in between. Germline assignment: CDR1 SGHRS and CDR2 YFSETQ. The CDR3 is made up of 16 amino acids. CDR3 protein: CASSLVAQGMNTEAFF. The CDR3 DNA is TGCGCCAGCAGCTTGGTCGCGCAGGGTATGAACACTGAAGCTTTCTTT.

The CDR3 DNA follows: TGTGCCAGCAGTCTGTACCAAGAGACCCAGTACTTC. This encodes CASSLYQETQYF. The V and J genes are TRBV11-3 and TRBJ2-5; D not certain. Trimming removed 6 bases at V and 0 bases at J, with 5 bases between. CDR3 length: 12 residues. Germline V gives CDR1 SGHNT, CDR2 YENEEA.

The chain employs TRBV5-1 and TRBJ2-7; TRBD2 matches 8 bases. The CDR3 loop spans 15 amino acids. CDR1 is SGHRS and CDR2 is YFSETQ in the germline V gene. The junction had 12 bases not matched to a gene; V was cut back by 5 bases and J by 5 bases. The CDR3 region is CASRAVVAGLNEQYF. CDR3 in DNA: TGCGCCAGCAGGGCCGTTGTAGCGGGACTCAACGAGCAGTACTTC.